The 15 T cell receptor beta chains below were found in one sample sequenced in a study of blood T cell repertoires in COVID-19. Sequenced by immunoSEQ multiplex PCR; TCRdb stores in-frame clones only, minus some. Among roughly 98,000 clones, about 80% were seen once, and the ten largest hold about a tenth. Source material: peripheral blood. Receptors were obtained from an older man with active or convalescent COVID-19.

This chain joins TRBV29-1 and TRBJ2-7; 8 positions match TRBD1. After removal of 7 bases from V and 1 base from J, the junction contained 3 bases not matched to a gene. The CDR3 totals 12 residues. Germline lookup yields CDR1 SQVTM and CDR2 ANQGSEA. Here the CDR3 DNA reads TGCAGCGCCGGACAGGGTTCCTACGAGCAGTACTTC. Translated, it gives CSAGQGSYEQYF.

J is TRBJ2-5 and V is TRBV24-1; TRBD1 aligns across 7 bases. J was trimmed by 1 base and V by 4 bases; bases with no gene match: 5. Germline V gene sequence: CDR1 KGHDR, CDR2 SFDVKD. The CDR3 loop spans 15 amino acids. The CDR3 here is CATSEPGQVQETQYF. Here the CDR3 DNA reads TGTGCCACCAGTGAACCAGGACAGGTCCAAGAGACCCAGTACTTC.

V and J are TRBV5-6 and TRBJ2-1; D is possibly TRBD1 (5 bases). In germline, CDR1 is SGHDT, CDR2 YYEEEE. Trimming pared 2 bases from V and 5 bases from J, leaving 11 bases between. The CDR3 spans 14 residues. CDR3 bases: TGTGCCAGCAGCTTCCAGGGTAGGAACAATGAGCAGTTCTTC. Translated, it gives CASSFQGRNNEQFF.

The genes are TRBV3-1 (or the pseudogene TRBV3-2) and TRBJ2-7; 7 positions agree with TRBD2. The V gene's germline CDR1 is LGHDT and CDR2 YNNKEL (reference sequence). V was pared by 1 base and J by 2 bases, with 5 bases of the junction left unmatched. The CDR3 has 15 amino acids. In DNA form, the CDR3 reads TGTGCCAGCAGCCAAGGACTAGCTCCTCCCTACGAGCAGTACTTC. Protein product: CASSQGLAPPYEQYF.

Points on this clone: The junction differs from germline at one of its ends, possibly a read error. The chain uses TRBV7-7 and TRBJ2-5; D call uncertain. CDR3 length equals 15 residues. Looked up from germline, CDR1 is SSHAT and CDR2 is FNYEAQ (reference sequence). The CDR3 DNA is TGTGCTAGCAGCCTTGACACTCGAAAAGCTGAGACCCAGTACTTC. Translated: CASSLDTRKAETQYF.

The chain combines TRBV6-2 or TRBV6-3 with TRBJ1-1; possibly TRBD1 for D (5 bases). Per the germline V gene, CDR1 is MNHEY and CDR2 is SVGEGT. There are 16 residues in the CDR3. Trimming took off 2 bases at V and 0 bases at J, with 13 bases between the two ends. CDR3 DNA: TGTGCCAGCAGTTACGAACCGGGACTACTGAACACTGAAGCTTTCTTT. Translation gives CASSYEPGLLNTEAFF.

A single count supports this clone. CDR3 protein: CASTRTGGVPDTQYF. In DNA form, the CDR3 reads TGTGCCAGCACAAGGACAGGGGGGGTCCCGGATACGCAGTATTTT. The chain carries TRBV5-8 and TRBJ2-3, with 10 nucleotides matching TRBD1. Germline CDR1 is SGHTS and CDR2 is YDEGEE. The junction had 10 bases not matched to a gene; V was cut back by 6 bases and J by 6 bases. This CDR3 is built from 15 residues.

The chain employs TRBV7-3 and TRBJ2-2, with 9 bases identical to TRBD2. The CDR3 spans 16 residues. After removal of 3 bases from V and 4 bases from J, the junction contained 6 bases not matched to a gene. Germline CDR1 reads SGHTA; CDR2 reads FQGTGA. In nucleotides, the CDR3 is TGTGCCAGCAGCTTTAGCGGCGGGGGGGCCACCGGGGAGCTGTTTTTT. It specifies CASSFSGGGATGELFF. The variable domain in full, completed from reference TRBV7-3 and TRBJ2-2, reads GAGVSQTPSNKVTEKGKYVELRCDPISGHTALYWYRQSLGQGPEFLIYFQGTGAADDSGLPNDRFFAVRPEGSVSTLKIQRTERGDSAVYLCASSFSGGGATGELFFGEGSRLTVL.

The chain carries TRBV20-1 and TRBJ2-1; possibly TRBD2 for D (7 bases). Looked up from germline, CDR1 is DFQATT and CDR2 is SNEGSKA (reference sequence). V was cut by 3 bases and J by 8 bases, with 17 bases left in between. This CDR3 has 14 amino acids. The CDR3 region is CSASVGGGIDEQFF. CDR3 coding DNA: TGCAGTGCTAGTGTAGGGGGGGGCATAGATGAGCAGTTCTTC.

The chain couples TRBV9 to TRBJ2-7; 8 positions match TRBD1. From germline, CDR1 is SGDLS and CDR2 YYNGEE. The J segment lost 6 bases and the V segment lost 2 bases, leaving 7 bases of the junction unmatched. This CDR3 comprises 14 residues. The CDR3: CASSVTGAGLEQYF. The CDR3 nucleotides read TGTGCCAGCAGCGTGACAGGGGCGGGGCTCGAGCAGTACTTC.

This rearrangement joins TRBV10-3 to TRBJ1-1, with unresolved D. The V gene lost 0 bases and the J gene lost 1 base, with 9 bases spanning the gap. Germline V gene sequence: CDR1 ENHRY, CDR2 SYGVKD. The length of the CDR3 is 15 residues. CDR3 in DNA: TGTGCCATCAGTGAGTCCTTCAGTTCGAACACTGAAGCTTTCTTT. Encoded protein: CAISESFSSNTEAFF.

This clone was seen only once. The J gene is TRBJ2-5, the V gene TRBV15; TRBD2 aligns across 10 bases. CDR3 length: 17 amino acids. The trim removed 0 bases at V and 5 bases at J, leaving 9 bases unmatched. Germline CDR1 LNHNV, CDR2 YYDKDF (reference sequence). The CDR3 region has the DNA TGTGCCACCAGCAGAGATTGGGCTAGCGGGGGTAATGAGACCCAGTACTTC. As protein: CATSRDWASGGNETQYF.

This clone showed up just a few times. The rearrangement links TRBV21-1 to TRBJ1-2; the table's D call, TRBD1, was not checked against the DNA. TRBV21-1 is a documented pseudogene. CDR3 length: 15 amino acids. As DNA, the CDR3 is TGTGCCAGCAGCAAAGGGGGGACAGGTAGAGGTGGCTACACCTTC. It codes for CASSKGGTGRGGYTF.

This clone was detected only a few times. This chain links TRBV11-3 with TRBJ2-2, with D tentatively TRBD2 (6 bases). V lost 7 bases and J lost 5, with 14 bases in between. From germline, CDR1 is SGHNT and CDR2 YENEEA. The CDR3 sequence is 14 residues long. The CDR3 sequence: CASTANRGTGELFF. The DNA of the CDR3 is TGTGCCAGCACCGCAAACCGGGGGACCGGGGAGCTGTTTTTT.

This chain joins TRBV9 and TRBJ1-3; unclear D gene. The V gene's germline CDR1 is SGDLS and CDR2 YYNGEE. Trimming shortened V by 0 bases and J by 3 bases, and 7 bases separated the two germline ends. This CDR3 contains 14 residues. This CDR3 reads CASSVEGGGNTIYF. The CDR3 coding sequence is TGTGCCAGCAGCGTAGAAGGAGGTGGAAACACCATATATTTT.